This is a list of T cell receptor beta chains from one sample in a study of PD-L1 blockade in urothelial cancer. Libraries were prepared by immunoSEQ multiplex PCR; TCRdb keeps only in-frame clonotypes and omits some of them. The sample has under 20,000 clones, roughly 87% seen once. The source material was PBMCs, sampled around atezolizumab (anti-PD-L1) treatment. These receptors came from a man in his fifties or sixties with urothelial cancer. Each CDR3 is given with its conserved first and last residue. A D gene is named only where the DNA matches it firmly. A row's size may be missing; if present it is once, few, many or a size class.

j_gene: TRBJ1-2
d_gene: .
abundance: .
v_gene: TRBV9
CDR3nt: TGTGCCAGCAGCGTTGGCTCAGGGTTGGCCTTC
CDR3aa: CASSVGSGLAF

j_gene: TRBJ2-7
d_gene: .
abundance: .
v_gene: TRBV6-5
CDR3nt: TGTGCCAGCAGAACAGGCTCCTACGAGCAGTACTTC
CDR3aa: CASRTGSYEQYF

j_gene: TRBJ2-3
d_gene: TRBD2
abundance: once
v_gene: TRBV27
CDR3nt: TGTGCCAGCAGTTTGACTAGCGGGGGAAACACAGATACGCAGTATTTT
CDR3aa: CASSLTSGGNTDTQYF

j_gene: TRBJ2-1
d_gene: TRBD2
abundance: .
v_gene: TRBV7-2
CDR3nt: TGTGCCAGCAGCCTTTATCCTGGGACTAGCGGGAGGGAATACAATGAGCAGTTCTTC
CDR3aa: CASSLYPGTSGREYNEQFF

j_gene: TRBJ1-2
d_gene: TRBD1
abundance: .
v_gene: TRBV5-6
CDR3nt: TGTGCCAGCAGCCTGCCGGGACAGGGAACATATGGCTACACCTTC
CDR3aa: CASSLPGQGTYGYTF

j_gene: TRBJ2-1
d_gene: .
abundance: .
v_gene: TRBV19
CDR3nt: TGTGCCAGTAGTATCCTGGGGAGTAAGGTCGATGAGCAGTTCTTC
CDR3aa: CASSILGSKVDEQFF

j_gene: TRBJ2-3
d_gene: TRBD2
abundance: .
v_gene: TRBV5-6
CDR3nt: TGTGCCAGCAGCCAGGACATGGGACTAGCGGGAGTCGGCACAGATACGCAGTATTTT
CDR3aa: CASSQDMGLAGVGTDTQYF

j_gene: TRBJ2-2
d_gene: .
abundance: .
v_gene: TRBV18
CDR3nt: TGTGCCAGCTCACCACCAAGGGGCGGTACCGGGGAGCTGTTTTTT
CDR3aa: CASSPPRGGTGELFF

j_gene: TRBJ2-5
d_gene: .
abundance: .
v_gene: TRBV11-2
CDR3nt: TGTGCCAGCAGCTCGGGACTCCAAGAGACCCAGTACTTC
CDR3aa: CASSSGLQETQYF

j_gene: TRBJ1-5
d_gene: .
abundance: .
v_gene: TRBV2
CDR3nt: TGTGCCAGCAGTGCGGGGGGCGCGGGACTACGCAATCAGCCCCAGCATTTT
CDR3aa: CASSAGGAGLRNQPQHF

j_gene: TRBJ2-7
d_gene: .
abundance: .
v_gene: TRBV4-3
CDR3nt: TGCGCCAGCAGCCAAGAGGTGTCAGGGTGGGATAACCACGAGCAGTACTTC
CDR3aa: CASSQEVSGWDNHEQYF

j_gene: TRBJ2-3
d_gene: TRBD1
abundance: .
v_gene: TRBV5-1
CDR3nt: TGCGCCAGCAGCTTGGACAGGGGCAGCACAGATACGCAGTATTTT
CDR3aa: CASSLDRGSTDTQYF

j_gene: TRBJ1-2
d_gene: TRBD1
abundance: .
v_gene: TRBV25-1
CDR3nt: TGTGCCAGCAGTGCCCGGGACAGGGGAAACTATGGCTACACCTTC
CDR3aa: CASSARDRGNYGYTF

j_gene: TRBJ1-5
d_gene: TRBD1
abundance: .
v_gene: TRBV27
CDR3nt: TGTGCCAGCAGTTTATCTCCGGGACAGGGGATTATGGCCCAGCATTTT
CDR3aa: CASSLSPGQGIMAQHF

j_gene: TRBJ2-1
d_gene: .
abundance: .
v_gene: TRBV11-2
CDR3nt: TGTGCCAGCAGCACCTCCAGAGGCCAGTTCTTC
CDR3aa: CASSTSRGQFF

j_gene: TRBJ2-7
d_gene: TRBD1
abundance: .
v_gene: TRBV11-1
CDR3nt: TGTGCCAGCAGCTTAGGCGGACAGGCGATCTCCTACGAGCAGTACTTC
CDR3aa: CASSLGGQAISYEQYF

j_gene: TRBJ1-4
d_gene: .
abundance: .
v_gene: TRBV5-1
CDR3nt: TGCGCCAGCAGCTTGGTGGCAGGGGATGAAAAACTGTTTTTT
CDR3aa: CASSLVAGDEKLFF

j_gene: TRBJ2-7
d_gene: .
abundance: .
v_gene: TRBV19
CDR3nt: TGTGCCAGTTCCGCAGGGCCCATCTCCTACGAGCAGTACTTC
CDR3aa: CASSAGPISYEQYF

j_gene: TRBJ2-5
d_gene: TRBD1
abundance: .
v_gene: TRBV18
CDR3nt: TGTGCCAGCTCAACCTCCCTGGGACAGGGGGGAGAGACCCAGTACTTC
CDR3aa: CASSTSLGQGGETQYF

j_gene: TRBJ2-3
d_gene: TRBD2
abundance: .
v_gene: TRBV5-1
CDR3nt: TGCGCCAGCAGCTTGGGAGCGGGAGTTGTTTCGGATACGCAGTATTTT
CDR3aa: CASSLGAGVVSDTQYF

j_gene: TRBJ2-3
d_gene: .
abundance: .
v_gene: TRBV4-2
CDR3nt: TGTGCCAGCAGCCAAGAAACTGCTCCTCGCACAGATACGCAGTATTTT
CDR3aa: CASSQETAPRTDTQYF

j_gene: TRBJ1-1
d_gene: .
abundance: .
v_gene: TRBV13
CDR3nt: TGTGCCAGCAGCTTACGGGGGGCTGTGAACACTGAAGCTTTCTTT
CDR3aa: CASSLRGAVNTEAFF

j_gene: TRBJ2-7
d_gene: .
abundance: .
v_gene: TRBV6-1
CDR3nt: TGTGCCAGCAGTGTTGAAGCGGACTACGAGCAGTACTTC
CDR3aa: CASSVEADYEQYF

j_gene: TRBJ2-7
d_gene: .
abundance: once
v_gene: TRBV4-1
CDR3nt: TGCGCCAGCAGCCAAGAAGGCGGGGTAGGGTACGAGCAGTACTTC
CDR3aa: CASSQEGGVGYEQYF

j_gene: TRBJ2-6
d_gene: .
abundance: .
v_gene: TRBV4-3
CDR3nt: TGCGCCAGCAGCCAATATGGCCTCCAGGGTGGGGCCAACGTCCTGACTTTC
CDR3aa: CASSQYGLQGGANVLTF

j_gene: TRBJ1-1
d_gene: TRBD1
abundance: once
v_gene: TRBV19
CDR3nt: TGTGCCAGTAGTATCCCTAGGACAGGGACGAACACTGAAGCTTTCTTT
CDR3aa: CASSIPRTGTNTEAFF

j_gene: TRBJ2-5
d_gene: .
abundance: .
v_gene: TRBV10-2
CDR3nt: TGCGCCAGCAGCCGGAGCGGGCCGAGGGAGACCCAGTACTTC
CDR3aa: CASSRSGPRETQYF

j_gene: TRBJ2-1
d_gene: TRBD2
abundance: few
v_gene: TRBV19
CDR3nt: TGTGCCAGTAGTATAACGCTAGCGGGAATACAAGGGCACAATGAGCAGTTCTTC
CDR3aa: CASSITLAGIQGHNEQFF

j_gene: TRBJ1-2
d_gene: TRBD1
abundance: few
v_gene: TRBV30
CDR3nt: TGTGCCTGGAGTAGACAGGGGTCCTATGGCTACACCTTC
CDR3aa: CAWSRQGSYGYTF

j_gene: TRBJ2-5
d_gene: .
abundance: .
v_gene: TRBV5-1
CDR3nt: TGCGCCAGCAGGGACAACCAAGAGACCCAGTACTTC
CDR3aa: CASRDNQETQYF

j_gene: TRBJ1-3
d_gene: .
abundance: few
v_gene: TRBV11-2
CDR3nt: TGTGCCAGCAGCTTAGACCACCGCCCAGGGACTGGAAACACCATATATTTT
CDR3aa: CASSLDHRPGTGNTIYF

j_gene: TRBJ2-7
d_gene: TRBD2
abundance: .
v_gene: TRBV18
CDR3nt: TGTGCCAGCTCACCACTCCTAGCGGGAGTAGGCGAGCAGTACTTC
CDR3aa: CASSPLLAGVGEQYF

j_gene: TRBJ2-7
d_gene: .
abundance: .
v_gene: TRBV20-1
CDR3nt: TGCAGTGTAACGCAGGGGAACGAGCAGTACTTC
CDR3aa: CSVTQGNEQYF

j_gene: TRBJ2-5
d_gene: TRBD2
abundance: few
v_gene: TRBV7-2
CDR3nt: TGTGCCAGCAGCCTAGACGGCCTAGCGGAAGAGACCCAGTACTTC
CDR3aa: CASSLDGLAEETQYF

j_gene: TRBJ2-1
d_gene: .
abundance: .
v_gene: TRBV2
CDR3nt: TGTGCCAGCAATTCTGACTGGAGCTCCTACAATGAGCAGTTCTTC
CDR3aa: CASNSDWSSYNEQFF

j_gene: TRBJ1-1
d_gene: .
abundance: .
v_gene: TRBV27
CDR3nt: TGTGCCAGCAGTTTAGCCACAGGGTTCACTGAAGCTTTCTTT
CDR3aa: CASSLATGFTEAFF

j_gene: TRBJ2-5
d_gene: .
abundance: .
v_gene: TRBV5-4
CDR3nt: TGTGCCAGCAGGGCCCGCGGGCAAGAGACCCAGTACTTC
CDR3aa: CASRARGQETQYF

j_gene: TRBJ1-3
d_gene: TRBD1
abundance: .
v_gene: TRBV7-3
CDR3nt: TGTGCCAGCAGCTTAAGAGGGGGCGGAAACACCATATATTTT
CDR3aa: CASSLRGGGNTIYF

j_gene: TRBJ2-5
d_gene: TRBD1
abundance: once
v_gene: TRBV9
CDR3nt: TGTGCCAGCAGCGCTTGGACAGGGGGTGGAGAGACCCAGTACTTC
CDR3aa: CASSAWTGGGETQYF

j_gene: TRBJ2-1
d_gene: TRBD2
abundance: few
v_gene: TRBV7-3
CDR3nt: TGTGCCAGCAGCCCCCTCACTAGCGGGGGGGCCCATGAGCAGTTCTTC
CDR3aa: CASSPLTSGGAHEQFF

j_gene: TRBJ1-2
d_gene: .
abundance: once
v_gene: TRBV15
CDR3nt: TGTGCCACCAGCAGAGACCTATCCCCAAGTGGCTACACCTTC
CDR3aa: CATSRDLSPSGYTF

j_gene: TRBJ2-7
d_gene: TRBD1
abundance: once
v_gene: TRBV18
CDR3nt: TGTGCCAGCTCACACGGAAGGGACAGGGTTTACGAGCAGTACTTC
CDR3aa: CASSHGRDRVYEQYF

j_gene: TRBJ1-1
d_gene: .
abundance: few
v_gene: TRBV11-3
CDR3nt: TGTGCCAGCAGCCTATCCAACACTGAAGCTTTCTTT
CDR3aa: CASSLSNTEAFF

j_gene: TRBJ1-1
d_gene: .
abundance: .
v_gene: TRBV6-1
CDR3nt: TGTGCCAGCAGCTGGCAGGGCCTGAACACTGAAGCTTTCTTT
CDR3aa: CASSWQGLNTEAFF

j_gene: TRBJ1-2
d_gene: .
abundance: few
v_gene: TRBV5-4
CDR3nt: TGTGCCGTCTTTAGGATGGCGGAAGGCTACACCTTC
CDR3aa: CAVFRMAEGYTF

j_gene: TRBJ2-1
d_gene: TRBD2
abundance: .
v_gene: TRBV7-7
CDR3nt: TGTGCCAGCAGCTTAGGGGCTAGCGGGGGCTACAATGAGCAGTTCTTC
CDR3aa: CASSLGASGGYNEQFF

j_gene: TRBJ2-3
d_gene: TRBD2
abundance: .
v_gene: TRBV9
CDR3nt: TGTGCCAGCAGCGTAGTGGGTATGACTAGCGGGGGGAAGAGCACAGATACGCAGTATTTT
CDR3aa: CASSVVGMTSGGKSTDTQYF

j_gene: TRBJ2-6
d_gene: .
abundance: .
v_gene: TRBV2
CDR3nt: TGTGCCAGCACACCCGGACAGTTCTCTGGGGCCAACGTCCTGACTTTC
CDR3aa: CASTPGQFSGANVLTF

j_gene: TRBJ2-1
d_gene: .
abundance: .
v_gene: TRBV15
CDR3nt: TGTGCCACCAGCGGCCGAGGGGGAAGTGAGCAGTTCTTC
CDR3aa: CATSGRGGSEQFF

j_gene: TRBJ2-7
d_gene: .
abundance: once
v_gene: TRBV6-5
CDR3nt: TGTGCCAGCAGTTACTCGAGGACCTACGAGCAGTACTTC
CDR3aa: CASSYSRTYEQYF

j_gene: TRBJ1-1
d_gene: .
abundance: .
v_gene: TRBV27
CDR3nt: TGTGCCAGCAGTTTAGTCGGTATGCCTGGGAACACTGAAGCTTTCTTT
CDR3aa: CASSLVGMPGNTEAFF

j_gene: TRBJ2-5
d_gene: TRBD2
abundance: .
v_gene: TRBV19
CDR3nt: TGTGCCAGTAGTATAGCGACTAGCGGAGGAGAGACCCAGTACTTC
CDR3aa: CASSIATSGGETQYF

j_gene: TRBJ2-3
d_gene: TRBD2
abundance: .
v_gene: TRBV29-1
CDR3nt: TGCAGCGTTCGCCCTAGCGGGACCCGCACAGATACGCAGTATTTT
CDR3aa: CSVRPSGTRTDTQYF

j_gene: TRBJ1-1
d_gene: .
abundance: .
v_gene: TRBV2
CDR3nt: TGTGCCAGCAGGGGTACTTGGGCGAACACTGAAGCTTTCTTT
CDR3aa: CASRGTWANTEAFF

j_gene: TRBJ2-1
d_gene: TRBD1
abundance: once
v_gene: TRBV7-2
CDR3nt: TGTGCCAGCAGCTTAGCCATCGGGACAGGGGGGCAGTTCTTC
CDR3aa: CASSLAIGTGGQFF

j_gene: TRBJ2-5
d_gene: .
abundance: .
v_gene: TRBV18
CDR3nt: TGTGCCAGCTCACCCCTTGCCGGCCGGACTATCCAAGAGACCCAGTACTTC
CDR3aa: CASSPLAGRTIQETQYF

j_gene: TRBJ1-1
d_gene: .
abundance: few
v_gene: TRBV5-1
CDR3nt: TGCGCCAGCAGCCCGGGGGGGATGAACACTGAAGCTTTCTTT
CDR3aa: CASSPGGMNTEAFF

j_gene: TRBJ2-2
d_gene: TRBD2
abundance: .
v_gene: TRBV7-7
CDR3nt: TGTGCCAGCAGCGCCTCCGGGACTAGCGGGAGGGCGGGCACCGGGGAGCTGTTTTTT
CDR3aa: CASSASGTSGRAGTGELFF

j_gene: TRBJ2-7
d_gene: TRBD2
abundance: once
v_gene: TRBV28
CDR3nt: TGTGCCAGCAGTCCCCTAGCGGGGGGGTACGAGCAGTACTTC
CDR3aa: CASSPLAGGYEQYF